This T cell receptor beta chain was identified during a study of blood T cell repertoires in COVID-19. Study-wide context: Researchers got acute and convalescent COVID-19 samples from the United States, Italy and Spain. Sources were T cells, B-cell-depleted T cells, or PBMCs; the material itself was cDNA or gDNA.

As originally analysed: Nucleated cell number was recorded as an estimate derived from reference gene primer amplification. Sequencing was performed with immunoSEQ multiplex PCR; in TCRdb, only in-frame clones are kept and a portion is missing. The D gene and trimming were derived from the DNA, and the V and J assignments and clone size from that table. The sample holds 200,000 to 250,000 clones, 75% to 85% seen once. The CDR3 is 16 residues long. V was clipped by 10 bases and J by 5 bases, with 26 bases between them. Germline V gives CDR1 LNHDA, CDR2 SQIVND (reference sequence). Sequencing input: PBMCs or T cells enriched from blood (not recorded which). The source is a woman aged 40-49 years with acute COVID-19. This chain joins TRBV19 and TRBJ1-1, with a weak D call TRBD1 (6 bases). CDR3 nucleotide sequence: TGTGCCACCAGAGAGATGAGGGGGAGCGCAGGGACTGAAGCTTTCTTT. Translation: CATREMRGSAGTEAFF.